This note documents a single TCR beta chain sequence. The antigen remains unidentified. CDR3 length: 13 residues. Germline lookup yields CDR1 DFQATT and CDR2 SNEGSKA (reference sequence). Trimming cost V 3 bases and J 5 bases, with 13 bases left between them. This record belongs to a study of response to subunit inactivated influenza vaccine. Whole-study results and caveats: Researchers suggested that each seasonal influenza vaccination recruits few new T cells.

TCRdb itself ran the RT-PCR reads through MiXCR, one entry per CDR3 protein. Of 650,000 to 800,000 distinct CDR3 sequences listed, 11% to 15% are singletons. The rearrangement links TRBV20-1 to TRBJ1-1; D call uncertain. This sequence was found in a man aged 45-60 years who received an inactivated influenza vaccine. The source material was PBMCs from blood, sampled approximately 15 days before vaccination. CDR3 sequence: CSARAGMWTEAFF. The DNA for the CDR3 is TGCAGTGCTAGGGCGGGAATGTGGACTGAAGCTTTCTTT.